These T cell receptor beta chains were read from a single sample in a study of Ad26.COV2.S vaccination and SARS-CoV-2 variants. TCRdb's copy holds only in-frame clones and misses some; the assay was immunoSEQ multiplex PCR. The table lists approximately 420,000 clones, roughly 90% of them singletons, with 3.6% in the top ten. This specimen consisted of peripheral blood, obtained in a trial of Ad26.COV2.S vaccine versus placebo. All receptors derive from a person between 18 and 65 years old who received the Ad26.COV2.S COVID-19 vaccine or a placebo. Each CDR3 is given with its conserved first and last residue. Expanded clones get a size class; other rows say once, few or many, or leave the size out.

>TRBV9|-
CASSVGDSPSYEQYF
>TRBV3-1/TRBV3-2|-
CASSQGPPRAHEQYF
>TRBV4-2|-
CASSQEGTGIYGYTF
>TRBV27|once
CASSPTGLSYEQYF
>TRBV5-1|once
CASSLVSGVADTQYF
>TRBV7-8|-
CASSLGLASDEQYF
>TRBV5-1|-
CASRTEVRDTQYF
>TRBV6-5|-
CASSYRGTGSSPLHF
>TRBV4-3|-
CASSQRRTGLGNTIYF
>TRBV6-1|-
CASSDGQGFGQPQHF
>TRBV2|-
CASSEILSSYEQYF
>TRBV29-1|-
CSVAGGAGEQFF
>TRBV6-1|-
CASSEIARGNHEQYF
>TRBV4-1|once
CASSQVAGVSYNEQFF
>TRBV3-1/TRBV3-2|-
CASSQNLPGYEQYF
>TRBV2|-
CASSVTGRGYNEQFF
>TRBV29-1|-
CSVDSGGETQYF
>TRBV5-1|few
CASSFPGNYGYTF
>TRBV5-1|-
CARRGGTSRNTGELFF
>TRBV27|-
CASSLGLAYGKETQYF
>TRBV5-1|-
CASSVGSGNEQFF
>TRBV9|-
CASSPGSPVYYGYTF
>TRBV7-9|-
CASSDPGWELFF
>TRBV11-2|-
CASSLGFSGTNTGELFF
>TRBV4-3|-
CASSPTGGLATNEKLFF
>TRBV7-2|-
CASRKGGNTGELFF
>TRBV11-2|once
CASSGAANTEAFF
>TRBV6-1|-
CASSEARGITEKLFF
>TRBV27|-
CASSFLRHEQFF
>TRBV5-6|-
CASSRGHEGSPQHF
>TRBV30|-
CAWSVSAHSGNTIYF
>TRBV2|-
CASSDSGISGANVLTF
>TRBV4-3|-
CASSQYGRRLGGTDTQYF
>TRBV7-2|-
CASSIWSGGASTGELFF
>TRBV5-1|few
CASSDPGTGVNTGELFF
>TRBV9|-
CASSGDGGELRWGYTF
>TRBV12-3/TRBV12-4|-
CASSGQDNQPQHF
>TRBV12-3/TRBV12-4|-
CASISGRTDTQYF
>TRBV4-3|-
CASRPGTGDYNEQFF
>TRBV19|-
CASADRGIGEKLFF
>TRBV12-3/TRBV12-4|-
CASSLWLNTEAFF
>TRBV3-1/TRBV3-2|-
CASSHFSGGAGETQYF
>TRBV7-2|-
CASSGPGGGDTEAFF
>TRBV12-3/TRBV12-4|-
CASSSRSYEQYF
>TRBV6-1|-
CASSEEGLATDTQYF
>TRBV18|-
CASSPAVQETQYF
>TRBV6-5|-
CASRQDRVAFF
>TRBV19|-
CASTPGFGTDTQYF
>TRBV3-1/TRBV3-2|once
CASRLGLWGGDENSPLHF
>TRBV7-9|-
CASSLQGQGARETQYF
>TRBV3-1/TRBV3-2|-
CASSQVWGVGNEQFF
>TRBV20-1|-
CSASQSTGARANQPQHF
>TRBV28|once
CASSSPGQGDQPQHF
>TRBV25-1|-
CASTSGGAETQYF
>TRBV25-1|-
CASSEYSGGLKETQYF
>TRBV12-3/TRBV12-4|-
CASSSAGPYEQYF
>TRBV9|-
CASSTGVSGPKLFF